This entry concerns a single TCR beta chain. What it binds is unknown. This record comes from a study of vaccination effects on CD4 cells after COVID-19. ViraFEST used viral peptide pools to expand antigen-specific CD4+ T cells before sequencing. The culture ran for around 10 days before CD4+ T cells were isolated. Absence of prior SARS-CoV-2 infection characterized the vaccine recipients, who showed negative nucleocapsid antibodies. Measured with immunoSEQ multiplex PCR; TCRdb has only the in-frame clones, and not every one. The sample gives 55,000 to 80,000 clones, 75% to 90% of which show up once; 9.5% to 15% is in the top ten. Study results and caveats: Substantial clonal contraction characterized both infection- and vaccine-induced clones late after vaccination.

V shed 3 bases and J shed 8 bases, with 10 bases lying between them. The length of the CDR3 is 13 residues. Germline loops: CDR1 MDHEN, CDR2 SYDVKM. This TCR was sampled from a human donor who received a COVID-19 vaccine. J is TRBJ1-4 and V is TRBV28; weak D call: TRBD1 (5 bases). The material was CD4+ T cells from PBMCs cultured with SARS-CoV-2 spike peptides, obtained before COVID-19 vaccination. The CDR3 loop reads CASSFGGSEKLFF. The CDR3 region has the DNA TGTGCCAGCAGTTTCGGGGGTAGCGAAAAACTGTTTTTT.